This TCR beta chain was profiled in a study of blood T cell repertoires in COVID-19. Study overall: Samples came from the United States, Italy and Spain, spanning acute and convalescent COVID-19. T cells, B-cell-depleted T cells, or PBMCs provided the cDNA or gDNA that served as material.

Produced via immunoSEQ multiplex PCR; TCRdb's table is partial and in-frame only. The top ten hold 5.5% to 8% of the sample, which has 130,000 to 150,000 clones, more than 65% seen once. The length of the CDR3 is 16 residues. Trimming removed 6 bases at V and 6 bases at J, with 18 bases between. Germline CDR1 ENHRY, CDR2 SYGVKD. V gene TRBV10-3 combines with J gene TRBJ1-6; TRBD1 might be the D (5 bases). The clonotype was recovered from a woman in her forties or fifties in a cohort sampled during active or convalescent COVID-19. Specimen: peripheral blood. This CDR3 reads CAISPRQSEGNSPLHF. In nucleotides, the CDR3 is TGTGCCATCAGCCCCCGACAGTCGGAAGGTAATTCACCCCTCCACTTT.